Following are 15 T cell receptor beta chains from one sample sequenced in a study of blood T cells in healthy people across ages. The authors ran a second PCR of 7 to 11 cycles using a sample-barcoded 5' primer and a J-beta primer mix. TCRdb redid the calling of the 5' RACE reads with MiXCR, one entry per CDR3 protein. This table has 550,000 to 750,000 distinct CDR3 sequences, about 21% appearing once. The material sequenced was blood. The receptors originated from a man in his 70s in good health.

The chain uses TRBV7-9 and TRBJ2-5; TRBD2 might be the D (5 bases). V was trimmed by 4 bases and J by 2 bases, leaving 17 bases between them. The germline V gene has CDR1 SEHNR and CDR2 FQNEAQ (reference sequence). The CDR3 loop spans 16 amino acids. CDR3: CASSSPWSGLQETQYF. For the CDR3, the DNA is TGTGCCAGCAGCTCCCCGTGGTCGGGGTTACAAGAGACCCAGTACTTC.

The chain's CDR3 is CASSPQRTGSETQYF. As DNA, the CDR3 is TGTGCCAGCTCACCACAACGGACAGGTTCAGAGACCCAGTACTTC. The rearrangement links TRBV18 to TRBJ2-5; 7 bases match TRBD1. Trimming took 1 base from V and 4 from J; bases not matched to a gene: 6. Germline CDR1 and CDR2: KGHSH and LQKENI. The CDR3 is 15 residues long. The full variable domain, completed using reference TRBV18 and TRBJ2-5, is NAGVMQNPRHLVRRRGQEARLRCSPMKGHSHVYWYRQLPEEGLKFMVYLQKENIIDESGMPKERFSAEFPKEGPSILRIQQVVRGDSAAYFCASSPQRTGSETQYFGPGTRLLVL.

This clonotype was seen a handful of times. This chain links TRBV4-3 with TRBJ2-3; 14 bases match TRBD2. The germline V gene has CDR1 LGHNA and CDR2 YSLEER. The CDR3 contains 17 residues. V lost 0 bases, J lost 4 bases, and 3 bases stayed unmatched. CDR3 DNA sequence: TGCGCCAGCAGCCAAGATACGGGACTAGCGGGAGCAGATACGCAGTATTTT. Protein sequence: CASSQDTGLAGADTQYF.

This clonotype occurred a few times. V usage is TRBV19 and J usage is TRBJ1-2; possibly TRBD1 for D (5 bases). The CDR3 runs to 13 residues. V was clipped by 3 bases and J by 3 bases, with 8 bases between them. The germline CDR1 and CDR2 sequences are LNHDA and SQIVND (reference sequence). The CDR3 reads CASSMGQHYGYTF. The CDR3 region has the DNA TGTGCCAGTAGTATGGGGCAGCACTATGGCTACACCTTC. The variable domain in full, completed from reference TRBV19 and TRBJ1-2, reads DGGITQSPKYLFRKEGQNVTLSCEQNLNHDAMYWYRQDPGQGLRLIYYSQIVNDFQKGDIAEGYSVSREKKESFPLTVTSAQKNPTAFYLCASSMGQHYGYTFGSGTRLTVV.

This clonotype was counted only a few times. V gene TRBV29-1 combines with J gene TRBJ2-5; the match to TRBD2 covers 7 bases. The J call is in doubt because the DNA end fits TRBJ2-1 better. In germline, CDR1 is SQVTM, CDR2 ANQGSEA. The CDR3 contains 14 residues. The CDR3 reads CSVVDSGRGNEQFF. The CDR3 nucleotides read TGCAGCGTTGTAGACTCAGGGAGGGGCAATGAGCAGTTCTTC.

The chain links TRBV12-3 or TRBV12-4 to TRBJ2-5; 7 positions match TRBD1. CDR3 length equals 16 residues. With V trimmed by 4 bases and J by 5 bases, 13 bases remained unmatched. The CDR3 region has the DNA TGTGCCAGCAGTTCCCCCTACACAGGGGAATTGGAGACCCAGTACTTC. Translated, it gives CASSSPYTGELETQYF.

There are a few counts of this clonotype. The CDR3 region is CASSLSGSLSPDTQYF. In nucleotides, the CDR3 is TGCGCCAGCAGCTTGAGCGGCTCCTTAAGCCCAGATACGCAGTATTTT. The chain is built from TRBV5-1 and TRBJ2-3, with TRBD2 as a possible D gene (5 bases). The V gene lost 1 base and the J gene lost 4 bases, with 16 bases spanning the gap. CDR3 size: 16 residues. Germline V gene sequence: CDR1 SGHRS, CDR2 YFSETQ.

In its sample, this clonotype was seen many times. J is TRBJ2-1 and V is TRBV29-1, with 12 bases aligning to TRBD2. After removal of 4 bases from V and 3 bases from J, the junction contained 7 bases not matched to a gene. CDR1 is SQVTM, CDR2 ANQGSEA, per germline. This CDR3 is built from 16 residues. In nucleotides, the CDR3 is TGCAGCGTTGGGGGCAAGACTAGCGGGAGCTACAATGAGCAGTTCTTC. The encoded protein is CSVGGKTSGSYNEQFF.

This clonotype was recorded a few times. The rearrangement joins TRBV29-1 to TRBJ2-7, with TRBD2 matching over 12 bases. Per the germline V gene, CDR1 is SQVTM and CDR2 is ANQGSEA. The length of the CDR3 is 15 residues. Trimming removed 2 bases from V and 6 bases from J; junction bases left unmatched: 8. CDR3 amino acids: CSVESQLAGGIEQYF. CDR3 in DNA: TGCAGCGTTGAATCGCAACTAGCGGGAGGAATCGAGCAGTACTTC.

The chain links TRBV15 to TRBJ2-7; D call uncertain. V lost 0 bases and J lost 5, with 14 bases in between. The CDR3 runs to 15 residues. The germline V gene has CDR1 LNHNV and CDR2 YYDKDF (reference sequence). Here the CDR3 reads CATSRDRAVTHEQYF. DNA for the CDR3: TGTGCCACCAGCAGAGATCGGGCAGTTACCCACGAGCAGTACTTC.

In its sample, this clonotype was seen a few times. CDR3 sequence: CASSNSRPGNTIYF. CDR3 bases: TGTGCCAGCAGCAACAGCAGGCCTGGAAACACCATATATTTT. The rearrangement links TRBV6-2 or TRBV6-3 to TRBJ1-3, with unresolved D. CDR1 and CDR2 from the germline V gene are MNHEY and SVGEGT. Trimming removed 6 bases at V and 2 bases at J, with 11 bases between. The CDR3 length is 14 residues.

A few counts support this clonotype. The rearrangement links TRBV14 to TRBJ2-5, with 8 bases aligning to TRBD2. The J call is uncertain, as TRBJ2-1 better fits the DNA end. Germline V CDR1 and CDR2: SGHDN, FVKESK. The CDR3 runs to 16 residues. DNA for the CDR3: TGTGCCAGCAGCCAAGGGGCGGGAGGTGAGAACAATGAGCAGTTCTTC. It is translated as CASSQGAGGENNEQFF.

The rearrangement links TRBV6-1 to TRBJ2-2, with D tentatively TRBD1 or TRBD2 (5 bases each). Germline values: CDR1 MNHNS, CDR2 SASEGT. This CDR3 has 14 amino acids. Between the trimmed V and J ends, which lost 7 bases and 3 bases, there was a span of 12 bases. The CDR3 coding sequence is TGTGCCAGCAAAGGGGACGGAGACACCGGGGAGCTGTTTTTT. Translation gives CASKGDGDTGELFF.

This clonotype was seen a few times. CDR3 loop: CASSLKGAYNEQFF. The CDR3 DNA reads as TGTGCCAGCAGCTTAAAGGGGGCCTACAATGAGCAGTTCTTC. The rearrangement joins TRBV7-9 to TRBJ2-1, with D possibly matching TRBD1 (6 bases). Deletions cut 2 bases from V and 2 bases from J, with 7 bases between. Germline V gives CDR1 SEHNR, CDR2 FQNEAQ (reference sequence). The CDR3 is made up of 14 amino acids.

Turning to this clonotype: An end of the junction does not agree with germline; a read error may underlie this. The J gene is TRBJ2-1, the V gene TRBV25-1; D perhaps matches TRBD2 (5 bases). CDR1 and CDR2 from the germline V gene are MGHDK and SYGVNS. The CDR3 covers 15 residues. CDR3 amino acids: CASSDLASNGNERFF. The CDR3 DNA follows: TGTGCCAGCAGTGACCTAGCTAGTAATGGCAATGAGCGGTTCTTC.